The 28 T cell receptor beta chains given below trace back to one sample, sequenced in a study of cytomegalovirus exposure and HLA in healthy donors. In the PCR, 60 Vbeta and 13 Jbeta primers were used. Assay used: immunoSEQ multiplex PCR; TCRdb lists only in-frame clones, some missing. The sample includes under 70,000 clones. Material for sequencing was PBMCs. The receptors originated from a man between 45 and 60 years old in good health and CMV-seropositive.

Written as DNA, the CDR3 is TGTGCCAGCAGCTTAGGGCGAGGGACAGGGACTGAAGCTTTCTTT. Translated, it gives CASSLGRGTGTEAFF. The chain couples TRBV7-2 to TRBJ1-1; 9 bases line up with TRBD1. CDR3 length: 15 residues. Looked up from germline, CDR1 is SGHTA and CDR2 is FQGNSA. The V gene end was trimmed by 1 base and the J gene end by 5 bases; junction bases not matched to a gene: 5.

J is TRBJ2-3 and V is TRBV25-1; 12 positions agree with TRBD2. Germline lookup yields CDR1 MGHDK and CDR2 SYGVNS. The CDR3 runs 14 residues. The junction had 8 bases not matched to a gene; V was cut back by 10 bases and J by 6 bases. The CDR3 spells CATETSGGSDTQYF. The CDR3, as DNA: TGTGCCACCGAGACTAGCGGGGGATCTGATACGCAGTATTTT.

CDR3: CASSSPSVEKLFF. The CDR3 DNA follows: TGTGCCAGCAGCTCCCCGAGTGTTGAAAAACTGTTTTTT. The chain carries TRBV6-5 and TRBJ1-4; D gene ambiguous. V dropped 6 bases and J dropped 7 bases, with 12 bases sitting between them. Germline CDR1 reads MNHEY; CDR2 reads SVGAGI. The CDR3 totals 13 residues.

The chain carries TRBV7-2 and TRBJ1-1, with D tentatively TRBD1 (5 bases). CDR1 is SGHTA, CDR2 FQGNSA, per germline. The CDR3 is 14 residues long. Trimming left V 1 base short and J 4 bases short, with 10 bases between. Here the CDR3 DNA reads TGTGCCAGCAGCTTAGAGCCGCAGGGCACTGAAGCTTTCTTT. Translation: CASSLEPQGTEAFF.

The chain couples TRBV28 to TRBJ2-7; D may be TRBD1 (7 bases). The length of the CDR3 is 18 residues. Germline loops: CDR1 MDHEN, CDR2 SYDVKM. V was clipped by 3 bases and J by 4 bases, with 25 bases between them. The CDR3 protein is CASSLSRGLGTVEYEQYF. The CDR3 DNA follows: TGTGCCAGCAGTTTGAGTCGGGGGCTCGGGACAGTTGAATACGAGCAGTACTTC.

This chain uses TRBV7-9 with TRBJ2-1, with D possibly matching TRBD2 (6 bases). The CDR3 contains 12 residues. Trimming removed 2 bases from V and 9 bases from J, with 8 bases in between. Germline V gives CDR1 SEHNR, CDR2 FQNEAQ (reference sequence). The DNA for the CDR3 is TGTGCCAGCAGCTTAATGGGGGGTGAGCAGTTCTTC. It specifies CASSLMGGEQFF.

The chain has TRBV29-1 and TRBJ1-1; the match to TRBD1 covers 7 bases. The CDR3 is 14 residues long. Germline trimming cut 5 bases from V and 1 base from J; bases unmatched to any gene: 7. CDR1 SQVTM and CDR2 ANQGSEA come from the germline V gene. The CDR3 nucleotides read TGCAGCGTTTGGACAGGACGAAGGAACACTGAAGCTTTCTTT. Its translation is CSVWTGRRNTEAFF.

The chain is built from TRBV7-6 and TRBJ2-1, with D possibly being TRBD2 (6 bases). V was shortened by 0 bases and J by 3 bases, with 6 bases between the two germline ends. The CDR3 runs 14 residues. Germline loops: CDR1 SGHVS, CDR2 FNYEAQ. The CDR3: CASSLAGGYNEQFF. In DNA, the CDR3 is TGTGCCAGCAGCTTAGCGGGGGGCTACAATGAGCAGTTCTTC.

The DNA for the CDR3 is TGTGCCAGCAGCTCACAGGGGATGTCGTGGGATACGCAGTATTTT. Residues: CASSSQGMSWDTQYF. The chain carries TRBV7-2 and TRBJ2-3, with 7 bases identical to TRBD1. Per germline, CDR1 SGHTA and CDR2 FQGNSA. Trimming cost V 4 bases and J 6 bases; bases outside gene matches: 10. The CDR3 contains 15 residues.

This rearrangement joins TRBV30 to TRBJ1-6; 8 bases are shared with TRBD1. Germline lookup yields CDR1 GTSNPN and CDR2 SVGIG (reference sequence). J was trimmed by 10 bases and V by 5 bases; bases with no gene match: 4. The CDR3 spans 12 residues. The CDR3 DNA reads as TGTGCCTGGGGACAGGGAAAGTCACCCCTCCACTTT. Protein sequence: CAWGQGKSPLHF.

CDR3 coding DNA: TGCGCCAGCAGCCGATCGGAGGACCCAACCTACGAGCAGTACTTC. It specifies CASSRSEDPTYEQYF. This chain uses TRBV4-1 with TRBJ2-5; a possible D gene is TRBD2 (5 bases). The DNA end is more similar to TRBJ2-7, so the J call may be wrong. CDR1 is MGHRA, CDR2 YSYEKL, per germline. The CDR3 spans 15 residues.

The chain employs TRBV19 and TRBJ1-5; a weak D match, TRBD1 (6 bases). Germline CDR1 is LNHDA and CDR2 is SQIVND (reference sequence). CDR3 length equals 13 residues. The V gene lost 9 bases and the J gene lost 7 bases, with 16 bases spanning the gap. The CDR3 coding sequence is TGTGCCAGCGGATGGGGGGGCGGCCAGCCCCAGCATTTT. Its protein is CASGWGGGQPQHF.

The rearrangement links TRBV4-3 to TRBJ1-4; 10 nucleotides line up with TRBD1. With 4 bases clipped from V and 0 bases from J, the junction kept 5 bases outside the gene matches. The CDR3 contains 17 residues. CDR1 and CDR2 from the germline V gene are LGHNA and YSLEER. This CDR3 reads CASSPTGGPSTNEKLFF. CDR3 in DNA: TGCGCCAGCAGCCCGACAGGGGGCCCTTCAACTAATGAAAAACTGTTTTTT.

The CDR3 bases are TGTGCCTGGAGTGGGCTTCACAGGGACTACGAGCAGTACTTC. Translated: CAWSGLHRDYEQYF. The chain recombines TRBV30 with TRBJ2-7, with D possibly being TRBD1 (6 bases). V was trimmed by 1 base and J by 3 bases, leaving 13 bases between them. The CDR3 has 14 amino acids. Germline V CDR1 and CDR2: GTSNPN, SVGIG (reference sequence).

The chain combines TRBV4-1 with TRBJ1-1; 12 positions agree with TRBD1. Germline V gene data show CDR1 as MGHRA and CDR2 as YSYEKL. The CDR3 loop spans 19 amino acids. Losses at the gene ends were 0 bases for V and 1 base for J; bases not matched to a gene: 9. CDR3 residues: CASSQEGGQGASRNTEAFF. The CDR3, as DNA: TGCGCCAGCAGCCAAGAAGGGGGACAGGGGGCGAGTCGGAACACTGAAGCTTTCTTT.

The chain couples TRBV6-5 to TRBJ1-2; TRBD1 might be the D (5 bases). Germline V gene lookup returns CDR1 MNHEY and CDR2 SVGAGI. The CDR3 covers 15 residues. Trimming took off 0 bases at V and 4 bases at J, with 12 bases between the two ends. In DNA, the CDR3 is TGTGCCAGCAGTTACTCGCGGGGGACGGGCTATGGCTACACCTTC. Translation gives CASSYSRGTGYGYTF.

V is TRBV7-2 and J is TRBJ2-7; perhaps TRBD2 as D (5 bases). The CDR3 is 14 residues long. Germline assignment: CDR1 SGHTA and CDR2 FQGNSA. Trimming stripped 3 bases from V and 0 bases from J, with 9 bases between. CDR3 protein: CASSFTDSSYEQYF. The CDR3 DNA follows: TGTGCCAGCAGCTTTACGGACTCCTCCTACGAGCAGTACTTC.

The chain is built from TRBV11-1 and TRBJ1-1, with 7 bases fitting TRBD1. After removal of 5 bases from V and 3 bases from J, the junction contained 6 bases not matched to a gene. CDR3 length equals 14 residues. CDR1 and CDR2 (germline): SGHAT, FQDESV (reference sequence). CDR3 sequence: CASSRGGAYTEAFF. In DNA form, the CDR3 reads TGTGCCAGCAGCCGAGGGGGCGCCTACACTGAAGCTTTCTTT.

The genes are TRBV28 and TRBJ1-2; no clear D gene. Germline CDR1 and CDR2: MDHEN and SYDVKM. This CDR3 contains 12 residues. V lost 3 bases to trimming and J lost 5 bases, with 7 bases between them. CDR3 DNA: TGTGCCAGCAGTTTCGGGGTATATGGCTACACCTTC. It specifies CASSFGVYGYTF.

V usage is TRBV5-1 and J usage is TRBJ1-2; D is possibly TRBD1 (5 bases). Germline CDR1 SGHRS, CDR2 YFSETQ. V shed 4 bases and J shed 6 bases, with 19 bases lying between them. The CDR3 has 15 residues. As DNA, the CDR3 is TGCGCCAGCAGCCCCACCCAGGGTTATCAAGATGGCTACACCTTC. Protein: CASSPTQGYQDGYTF.

This chain connects TRBV11-3 to TRBJ2-1; maybe TRBD2 (6 bases). Germline values: CDR1 SGHNT, CDR2 YENEEA. V was trimmed by 6 bases and J by 6 bases, leaving 18 bases between them. The length of the CDR3 is 15 residues. The CDR3 region has the DNA TGTGCCAGCAGAAAACCGGGACTGTGGGGCAATGAGCAGTTCTTC. Translating gives CASRKPGLWGNEQFF.

The chain has TRBV2 and TRBJ2-2; 7 nucleotides match TRBD2. J gave up 8 bases and V 11 bases, and 17 bases lay outside the gene matches. Germline loops: CDR1 SNHLY, CDR2 FYNNEI. CDR3 length: 15 residues. The CDR3 here is CACSLGIREGGELFF. The CDR3 DNA sequence: TGTGCCTGTTCACTAGGAATCAGGGAGGGAGGGGAGCTGTTTTTT.

The chain recombines TRBV28 with TRBJ2-7, with D possibly matching TRBD1 (6 bases). Germline values: CDR1 MDHEN, CDR2 SYDVKM. The CDR3 contains 13 residues. The ends were cut back, 5 bases at V and 3 bases at J, with 11 bases in the middle. CDR3 sequence reads: CASSPRTDYEQYF. Here the CDR3 DNA reads TGTGCCAGCAGTCCCCGGACAGACTACGAGCAGTACTTC.

The rearrangement joins TRBV4-3 to TRBJ1-5; D gene ambiguous. V dropped 4 bases and J dropped 7 bases, with 11 bases sitting between them. This CDR3 has 13 amino acids. Germline CDR1 and CDR2: LGHNA and YSLEER. The CDR3 DNA follows: TGCGCCAGCAGCCTGACTGGGAGGCAGCCCCAGCATTTT. It encodes CASSLTGRQPQHF.

V and J are TRBV7-9 and TRBJ2-7; TRBD2 matches 8 bases. The CDR3 is 14 residues long. CDR1 and CDR2 from the germline V gene are SEHNR and FQNEAQ (reference sequence). V dropped 4 bases and J dropped 5; count of bases not matched to a gene: 7. CDR3 DNA: TGTGCCAGCAGCTATAGCGGGAAGGGGGACGAGCAGTACTTC. Translated, it gives CASSYSGKGDEQYF.

V gene TRBV10-1 combines with J gene TRBJ2-5, with 7 bases lining up with TRBD1. The germline V gene has CDR1 WNHNN and CDR2 SYGVQD (reference sequence). The CDR3 has 15 residues. After removal of 6 bases from V and 2 bases from J, the junction contained 9 bases not matched to a gene. This CDR3 is CASSEGRTGQETQYF. CDR3 DNA sequence: TGCGCCAGCAGCGAGGGAAGGACAGGACAAGAGACCCAGTACTTC.

The CDR3 nucleotides read TGTGCCAGCAGCATGGACAGGGGCAATCAGCCCCAGCATTTT. The encoded protein is CASSMDRGNQPQHF. The chain combines TRBV28 with TRBJ1-5, with 8 bases that match TRBD1. There are 14 residues in the CDR3. Germline assignment: CDR1 MDHEN and CDR2 SYDVKM. Trimming cost V 6 bases and J 2 bases; bases outside gene matches: 3.

The chain has TRBV7-9 and TRBJ1-2; weak D call: TRBD1 (6 bases). The CDR3 covers 12 residues. The germline V gene has CDR1 SEHNR and CDR2 FQNEAQ (reference sequence). V lost 5 bases and J lost 3, with 7 bases in between. The CDR3 bases are TGTGCCAGCAGCAGACAGGACTATGGCTACACCTTC. Residues: CASSRQDYGYTF.